This TCR beta chain was observed in a study of identical twins. In its sample, this clonotype was seen many times. Its antigen is unknown. The V gene lost 0 bases and the J gene lost 3 bases, with 8 bases spanning the gap. Germline lookup yields CDR1 SGHRS and CDR2 YFSETQ. This CDR3 is 14 amino acids long. Using its own MiXCR run on the 5' RACE reads, TCRdb lists one record per CDR3 protein. This sample carries around 480,000 distinct CDR3 sequences, 11% to 15% of them seen once, and the ten largest clones take 0.4% to 0.55%. General observations from the study: Conclusions were based on cross-sectional statistical analysis, without following the same donors. Fewer insertions marked abundant cord blood beta clonotypes; young adult naive trended weakly, memory not at all. Excess sharing between twins was weaker in beta out-of-frame sequences.

This same sample was also taken into another study, of yellow fever vaccine responses in identical twins.

Sequencing was carried out using CD4+ T cells sorted from blood. The chain uses TRBV5-1 and TRBJ2-3; D call uncertain. The TCR comes from a young woman in good health. The CDR3 spells CASSLGVLTDTQYF. CDR3 nucleotides: TGCGCCAGCAGCTTGGGGGTACTTACAGATACGCAGTATTTT.